The 30 T cell receptor beta chains listed next were all sequenced from one sample in a study of identical twins. MiXCR, run by TCRdb on the 5' RACE reads, gives a single entry per CDR3 protein. The table has fewer than 500,000 distinct CDR3 sequences, approximately 14% seen once. These data also formed part of another study, on yellow fever vaccine responses in identical twins.

Sequenced material: CD4+ T cells sorted from blood. The receptors were gathered from a young woman in good health.

This clonotype was recorded at least ten times. V gene TRBV6-2 or TRBV6-3 combines with J gene TRBJ2-1, with 11 bases identical to TRBD2. Trimming cost V 6 bases and J 7 bases; bases outside gene matches: 14. The CDR3 has 17 amino acids. Germline V gives CDR1 MNHEY, CDR2 SVGEGT. For the CDR3, the DNA is TGTGCCAGCAGACGACCCCCTTTTTCTAGCGGGAGGAATGAGCAGTTCTTC. Translating gives CASRRPPFSSGRNEQFF.

A few counts support this clonotype. The gene calls are TRBV7-2 and TRBJ2-2; unclear D gene. The V and J ends lost 5 bases and 0 bases respectively, with 7 bases between them. The CDR3 is made up of 14 amino acids. Per the germline V gene, CDR1 is SGHTA and CDR2 is FQGNSA. The DNA for the CDR3 is TGTGCCAGCAGCAGGGCCTCGAACACCGGGGAGCTGTTTTTT. It specifies CASSRASNTGELFF.

This rearrangement joins TRBV28 to TRBJ2-5; 7 bases fit TRBD1. The CDR3 sequence is 20 residues long. The germline gives CDR1 MDHEN, CDR2 SYDVKM. V was pared by 2 bases and J by 0 bases, with 18 bases of the junction left unmatched. CDR3: CASSLPKHPGTGVNQETQYF. Here the CDR3 DNA reads TGTGCCAGCAGTTTACCTAAGCACCCAGGTACAGGGGTGAACCAAGAGACCCAGTACTTC.

This clonotype was found a few times. The DNA for the CDR3 is TGCAGTGCTCCAGGACAGGGGACCACACCCCTCCACTTT. Translation: CSAPGQGTTPLHF. This chain joins TRBV20-1 and TRBJ1-6, with 9 nucleotides matching TRBD1. V was pared by 5 bases and J by 11 bases, with 7 bases of the junction left unmatched. This CDR3 has 13 residues. Germline V gives CDR1 DFQATT, CDR2 SNEGSKA (reference sequence).

In its sample, this clonotype was seen many times. This chain links TRBV28 with TRBJ2-3; 9 bases map to TRBD1. V was pared by 7 bases and J by 2 bases, with 7 bases of the junction left unmatched. The CDR3 sequence is 15 residues long. Germline CDR1 MDHEN, CDR2 SYDVKM. CDR3: CASTIGQGLTDTQYF. DNA for the CDR3: TGTGCCAGCACCATCGGACAGGGGCTCACAGATACGCAGTATTTT.

The rearrangement joins TRBV12-3 or TRBV12-4 to TRBJ2-7; TRBD1 agrees at 7 bases. Trimming cost V 8 bases and J 1 base; bases outside gene matches: 8. The CDR3 sequence is 14 residues long. This chain's CDR3 is CASRTQGESYEQYF. The DNA for the CDR3 is TGTGCCAGCCGAACTCAGGGGGAATCCTACGAGCAGTACTTC.

The gene calls are TRBV7-9 and TRBJ2-7, with 10 bases lining up with TRBD1. The V and J ends lost 1 base and 5 bases, in that order; junction bases with no gene match: 5. CDR1 and CDR2 from the germline V gene are SEHNR and FQNEAQ (reference sequence). CDR3 length: 15 amino acids. Written as DNA, the CDR3 is TGTGCCAGCAGCTTAGGTGACAGGGGGCTTGACGAGCAGTACTTC. This translates into CASSLGDRGLDEQYF.

This chain joins TRBV29-1 and TRBJ1-2; D is undetermined. Germline-derived CDR1 and CDR2 are SQVTM and ANQGSEA. Trimming cost V 5 bases and J 4 bases, with 20 bases left between them. The CDR3 runs to 15 residues. CDR3 bases: TGCAGCGTTCCAACGTCGGGGATACACTCCTATGGCTACACCTTC. This encodes CSVPTSGIHSYGYTF.

The chain couples TRBV7-9 to TRBJ2-7; the D is unclear. V lost 5 bases, J lost 5 bases, and 22 bases lay in between. The germline gives CDR1 SEHNR, CDR2 FQNEAQ (reference sequence). This CDR3 has 16 amino acids. CDR3 coding DNA: TGTGCCAGCAGCGTCCCCTCGGGCAGCCAGAAGGACGAGCAGTACTTC. As protein: CASSVPSGSQKDEQYF.

This clonotype has at least ten counts. The chain couples TRBV4-2 to TRBJ2-5, with 8 bases fitting TRBD2. The CDR3 totals 14 residues. Germline lookup yields CDR1 LGHNA and CDR2 YNFKEQ. V shed 4 bases, J shed 2 bases, and the junction held 3 bases outside the gene matches. The CDR3 sequence: CASSPAGGQETQYF. The CDR3 nucleotides read TGTGCCAGCAGCCCGGCGGGAGGACAAGAGACCCAGTACTTC.

A few counts support this clonotype. The chain employs TRBV20-1 and TRBJ1-5; possible D gene TRBD1, 6 bases. V lost 6 bases to trimming and J lost 6 bases, with 15 bases between them. In germline, CDR1 is DFQATT, CDR2 SNEGSKA (reference sequence). There are 13 residues in the CDR3. CDR3 amino acids: CSASQGVTQPQHF. The CDR3 DNA is TGCAGTGCCTCACAGGGAGTCACTCAGCCCCAGCATTTT.

This clonotype appeared a few times. The chain uses TRBV20-1 and TRBJ2-3; 13 bases line up with TRBD2. Trimming removed 5 bases from V and 2 bases from J; junction bases left unmatched: 7. The CDR3 runs to 16 residues. CDR1 is DFQATT, CDR2 SNEGSKA, per germline (reference sequence). The CDR3 DNA reads TGCAGTGCTTCGGGACTAGCGGGAATTTACACAGATACGCAGTATTTT. Translating gives CSASGLAGIYTDTQYF.

In its sample, this clonotype was seen a few times. The CDR3 protein is CASSLGGNTNYGYTF. The CDR3 nucleotides are TGTGCCAGCAGTTTGGGGGGGAACACCAACTATGGCTACACCTTC. The chain has TRBV28 and TRBJ1-2; TRBD1 might be the D (5 bases). With 3 bases removed from V and 2 bases from J, the gap between germline ends came to 13 bases. The CDR3 contains 15 residues. Germline CDR1 MDHEN, CDR2 SYDVKM.

This clonotype showed up just a few times. The chain is built from TRBV4-2 and TRBJ2-1, with 8 bases identical to TRBD2. Losses at the gene ends were 3 bases for V and 4 bases for J; bases not matched to a gene: 5. The CDR3 consists of 15 residues. CDR1 is LGHNA, CDR2 YNFKEQ, per germline. The CDR3 loop reads CASSHSGSKYNEQFF. The CDR3 region has the DNA TGTGCCAGCAGCCACAGCGGGAGTAAGTACAATGAGCAGTTCTTC.

This clonotype was counted at least ten times. V usage is TRBV5-1 and J usage is TRBJ2-1; D gene unclear. CDR1 is SGHRS and CDR2 is YFSETQ in the germline V gene. V lost 1 base to trimming and J lost 0 bases, with 8 bases between them. The length of the CDR3 is 15 residues. The CDR3 is CASSLSDFSYNEQFF. CDR3 sequence (DNA): TGCGCCAGCAGCTTGTCTGACTTCTCCTACAATGAGCAGTTCTTC.

This clonotype was detected a few times. The genes are TRBV15 and TRBJ1-1; perhaps TRBD1 as D (6 bases). Germline V gives CDR1 LNHNV, CDR2 YYDKDF (reference sequence). CDR3 length equals 14 residues. Deletions cut 1 base from V and 0 bases from J, with 6 bases between. The CDR3 protein is CATSRGTVNTEAFF. Here the CDR3 DNA reads TGTGCCACCAGCAGAGGGACAGTGAACACTGAAGCTTTCTTT.

This clonotype appeared many times. This chain links TRBV6-2 or TRBV6-3 with TRBJ2-1, with D perhaps TRBD2 (5 bases). Germline lookup yields CDR1 MNHEY and CDR2 SVGEGT. CDR3 length equals 12 residues. Deletions cut 7 bases from V and 7 bases from J, with 11 bases between. CDR3 region: CASKTGSNEQFF. The DNA of the CDR3 is TGTGCCAGCAAGACTGGGAGTAATGAGCAGTTCTTC.

This clonotype was picked up a small number of times. The chain is built from TRBV4-3 and TRBJ1-2; 8 nucleotides agree with TRBD1. CDR3 length: 16 amino acids. From germline, CDR1 is LGHNA and CDR2 YSLEER. V trimming: 3 bases; J trimming: 4 bases; junction bases outside the gene matches: 10. The CDR3 is CASSQGATGDGYGYTF. The CDR3 region has the DNA TGCGCCAGCAGCCAGGGGGCGACAGGGGATGGCTATGGCTACACCTTC.

This clonotype was counted many times. The rearrangement joins TRBV20-1 to TRBJ2-5; D possibly corresponds to TRBD2 (6 bases). This CDR3 contains 13 residues. Germline V gene sequence: CDR1 DFQATT, CDR2 SNEGSKA (reference sequence). Trimming removed 2 bases at V and 5 bases at J, with 12 bases between. The CDR3 region has the DNA TGCAGTGCTAGAAGTGCTAGCGATGAGACCCAGTACTTC. The encoded protein is CSARSASDETQYF.

The gene calls are TRBV18 and TRBJ2-3, with D possibly being TRBD2 (5 bases). The CDR3 has 13 amino acids. V was pared by 6 bases and J by 5 bases, with 12 bases between. From germline, CDR1 is KGHSH and CDR2 LQKENI. Written as DNA, the CDR3 is TGTGCCAGCTCGGACGGCGCGGGAGATACGCAGTATTTT. This translates into CASSDGAGDTQYF.

The chain joins TRBV11-1 to TRBJ2-7; 9 nucleotides agree with TRBD2. This CDR3 comprises 18 residues. V lost 2 bases and J lost 6; bases outside the gene matches: 17. Per the germline V gene, CDR1 is SGHAT and CDR2 is FQDESV (reference sequence). The CDR3 coding sequence is TGTGCCAGCAGCTTATCAAAGGCGGTAGGCGGGGGGGCCGCCGAGCAGTACTTC. Protein: CASSLSKAVGGGAAEQYF.

This clonotype was counted a few times. The rearrangement links TRBV6-1 to TRBJ1-6; unclear D gene. The CDR3 extends over 15 amino acids. Germline loops: CDR1 MNHNS, CDR2 SASEGT. With 8 bases removed from V and 0 bases from J, the gap between germline ends came to 11 bases. The DNA of the CDR3 is TGTGCCAGCCGCAGTGGGAGCTCCTATAATTCACCCCTCCACTTT. It yields the protein CASRSGSSYNSPLHF.

CDR3 in amino acids: CATSRGQGLTDTQYF. CDR3 DNA sequence: TGTGCCACCAGCAGGGGACAGGGACTCACAGATACGCAGTATTTT. V is TRBV15 and J is TRBJ2-3; the match to TRBD1 covers 9 bases. Germline V gene data show CDR1 as LNHNV and CDR2 as YYDKDF (reference sequence). With 3 bases clipped from V and 2 bases from J, the junction kept 3 bases outside the gene matches. The CDR3 length is 15 residues.

There are many counts of this clonotype. The rearrangement uses TRBV18 and TRBJ1-4; D is unclear. The CDR3 loop spans 14 amino acids. Germline CDR1 KGHSH, CDR2 LQKENI. The ends were cut back, 5 bases at V and 8 bases at J, with 15 bases in the middle. CDR3 sequence: CASSAIAEYEKLFF. The CDR3 nucleotides read TGTGCCAGCTCAGCTATCGCCGAGTACGAAAAACTGTTTTTT.

This clonotype was found once. This chain uses TRBV5-1 with TRBJ2-7; D is possibly TRBD1 (6 bases). V was trimmed by 1 base and J by 4 bases, leaving 18 bases between them. Germline CDR1 reads SGHRS; CDR2 reads YFSETQ. The CDR3 is 16 residues long. CDR3 region: CASSLSPGWGPYEQYF. The CDR3 coding sequence is TGCGCCAGCAGCTTGAGCCCAGGGTGGGGGCCTTACGAGCAGTACTTC.

This clonotype was seen a handful of times. The chain couples TRBV24-1 to TRBJ1-2; D remains unclear. Trimming pared 1 base from V and 10 bases from J, leaving 9 bases between. CDR1 is KGHDR, CDR2 SFDVKD, per germline. This CDR3 region has 12 residues. In nucleotides, the CDR3 is TGTGCCACCAGTGATTTTGCGGGATCCTACACCTTC. It codes for CATSDFAGSYTF.

The chain has TRBV6-1 and TRBJ2-7, with 10 bases fitting TRBD1. Unmatched junction bases numbered 16, after V lost 7 bases and J lost 7 bases. This CDR3 spans 16 amino acids. Germline assignment: CDR1 MNHNS and CDR2 SASEGT. The CDR3 reads CASTTGRGQGTGEQYF. CDR3 bases: TGTGCCAGCACCACCGGGCGGGGACAGGGGACGGGGGAGCAGTACTTC.

This clonotype was observed a handful of times. The genes are TRBV20-1 and TRBJ2-3, with 9 positions matching TRBD1. Germline V gives CDR1 DFQATT, CDR2 SNEGSKA (reference sequence). CDR3 size: 14 residues. With V trimmed by 7 bases and J by 4 bases, 9 bases remained unmatched. The CDR3: CSVPGQGLSDTQYF. As DNA, the CDR3 is TGCAGTGTACCGGGACAGGGCCTTTCAGATACGCAGTATTTT.

This clonotype was counted at least ten times. The DNA for the CDR3 is TGTGCCATCAGTGGGGGGGCCAAAAACATTCAGTACTTC. Protein: CAISGGAKNIQYF. The V gene is TRBV10-3, the J gene TRBJ2-4, with D possibly being TRBD1 or TRBD2 (5 bases each). The CDR3 has 13 amino acids. The V end lost 4 bases, the J end lost 1 base, and 5 bases lay between the germline ends. Per germline, CDR1 ENHRY and CDR2 SYGVKD.

The rearrangement uses TRBV18 and TRBJ2-7; D possibly corresponds to TRBD1 (6 bases). Deletions cut 3 bases from V and 4 bases from J, with 16 bases between. CDR3 size: 15 residues. CDR1 and CDR2 (germline): KGHSH, LQKENI. The chain's CDR3 is CASSPRDTIEYEQYF. The CDR3 nucleotides read TGTGCCAGCTCACCCCGGGACACAATCGAGTACGAGCAGTACTTC. The variable domain in full, with the rest retrieved from reference TRBV18 and TRBJ2-7, is NAGVMQNPRHLVRRRGQEARLRCSPMKGHSHVYWYRQLPEEGLKFMVYLQKENIIDESGMPKERFSAEFPKEGPSILRIQQVVRGDSAAYFCASSPRDTIEYEQYFGPGTRLTVT.